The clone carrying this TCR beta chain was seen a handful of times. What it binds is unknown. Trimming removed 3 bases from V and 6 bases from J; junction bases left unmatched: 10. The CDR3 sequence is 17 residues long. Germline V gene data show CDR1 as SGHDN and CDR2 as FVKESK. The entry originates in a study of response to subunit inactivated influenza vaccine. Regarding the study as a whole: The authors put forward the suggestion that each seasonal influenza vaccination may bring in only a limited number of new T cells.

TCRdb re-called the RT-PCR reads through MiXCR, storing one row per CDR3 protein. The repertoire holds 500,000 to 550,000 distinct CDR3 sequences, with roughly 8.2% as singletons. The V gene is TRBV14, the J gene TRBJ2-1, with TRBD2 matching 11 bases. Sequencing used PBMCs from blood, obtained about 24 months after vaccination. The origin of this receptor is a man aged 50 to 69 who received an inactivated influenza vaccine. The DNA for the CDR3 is TGTGCCAGCAGCCAGAAGCGGCGACTAGCGGGATCCAATGAGCAGTTCTTC. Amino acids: CASSQKRRLAGSNEQFF.